This T cell receptor beta chain derives from a study of T cell responses to AZD1222 COVID-19 vaccine. The table came from immunoSEQ multiplex PCR; TCRdb's copy has only in-frame clones and leaves some out. Of some 80,000 clones in the sample, roughly 83% were seen once. This clone came up once. Its antigen is not known. General study results and limits: Spike-specific TCR breadth rose after two AZD1222 doses, and depth rose as well. Repertoire collection took place solely once the T cell response had peaked.

The receptor was derived from an adult in good health. Specimen: peripheral blood, collected on day 0 of AZD1222 vaccination.

The CDR3 spells CATSRGGDNYGYTF. The CDR3 nucleotides read TGTGCCACCAGCAGAGGAGGGGATAACTATGGCTACACCTTC. The rearrangement joins TRBV15 to TRBJ1-2, with D perhaps matching TRBD1 (5 bases). The CDR3 has 14 amino acids. Trimming removed 1 base at V and 1 base at J, with 7 bases between. From germline, CDR1 is LNHNV and CDR2 YYDKDF (reference sequence).